This T cell receptor (beta chain) is drawn from a study of metastatic and nonmetastatic thyroid tumors. Study context: Malignant thyroid and benign thyroid patients provided blood and tumor or nodule tissue whose repertoires were compared. Notes on the study in general: Reports indicated that malignant thyroid tumors showed significantly higher TCR beta diversity than benign nodules did, in blood and tumor.

Per the germline V gene, CDR1 is MDHEN and CDR2 is SYDVKM. Trimming left V 4 bases short and J 8 bases short, with 11 bases between. The CDR3 sequence is 12 residues long. This clone counts as medium-sized. What it binds is not known. Each patient came to thyroid surgery without any prior treatment (of any kind). Per the original data handling: A papillary thyroid cancer distant-metastasis classifier was built from CDR3 differences across clinicopathological groups. Using MiXCR, TCRdb reanalyzed the PCR reads. Clone size and V and J calls follow TCRdb, not the original study. The sample has about 24,000 clones, 15% to 20% seen once; the top ten hold about 4.2%.

The sequence was collected from a male donor with papillary thyroid cancer or a benign thyroid nodule (not recorded which). Some clones in this sample may be carry-over from other donors' samples. The sequenced material came from blood. The chain recombines TRBV28 with TRBJ1-2, with D maybe TRBD1 (5 bases). The CDR3 region is CASSSAGNGYTF. The CDR3, as DNA: TGTGCCAGCAGTTCAGCAGGGAACGGCTACACCTTC.